Below, 5 T cell receptor beta chains from the same sample are listed, as sequenced in a study of cytomegalovirus exposure and HLA in healthy donors. Use of 60 Vbeta and 13 Jbeta primers characterized the PCR. The repertoire was sequenced with immunoSEQ multiplex PCR; TCRdb's copy has only in-frame clones and lacks some. This sample's table has roughly 120,000 clones. The specimen sequenced was PBMCs. These receptors all come from a young man in good health and CMV-seronegative.

V and J are TRBV19 and TRBJ2-5, with 8 bases aligning to TRBD1. TRBJ2-7 matches the DNA end more closely, so the J call is doubtful. CDR1 is LNHDA, CDR2 SQIVND, per germline (reference sequence). This CDR3 comprises 15 residues. The CDR3 DNA reads as TGTGCCAGTAGCCAGGGACAGGTCGCTTACTACGAGCAGTACTTC. It translates to CASSQGQVAYYEQYF.

The genes are TRBV2 and TRBJ2-2; 10 nucleotides line up with TRBD2. The CDR3 is made up of 17 amino acids. Losses at the gene ends were 0 bases for V and 4 bases for J; bases not matched to a gene: 5. Germline-derived CDR1 and CDR2 are SNHLY and FYNNEI. CDR3 in DNA: TGTGCCAGCAGTGAAGCGTCTAGCGGGAGAACCACCGGGGAGCTGTTTTTT. It codes for CASSEASSGRTTGELFF.

J is TRBJ1-1 and V is TRBV27, with D possibly TRBD1 on 5 matching bases. Per germline, CDR1 MNHEY and CDR2 SMNVEV (reference sequence). V gave up 5 bases and J gave up 0 bases, with 16 bases separating them. CDR3 length: 16 amino acids. In DNA, the CDR3 is TGTGCCAGCAGTCTACGGTGGGGGGAGATGAACACTGAAGCTTTCTTT. Translation: CASSLRWGEMNTEAFF.

The genes are TRBV7-9 and TRBJ2-3; 7 nucleotides align to TRBD2. Germline-derived CDR1 and CDR2 are SEHNR and FQNEAQ (reference sequence). CDR3 size: 12 residues. V lost 3 bases and J lost 10; bases outside the gene matches: 4. The CDR3 sequence is CASSLERDAQYF. The CDR3, as DNA: TGTGCCAGCAGCTTGGAGCGGGATGCGCAGTATTTT.

This chain uses TRBV11-1 with TRBJ1-6; 7 bases agree with TRBD1. Germline V gene data show CDR1 as SGHAT and CDR2 as FQDESV (reference sequence). The CDR3 covers 12 residues. J lost 15 bases, V lost 5 bases, and 7 bases had no gene match. CDR3 coding DNA: TGTGCCAGCAGCCTGAACAGGGGACGCCTCCACTTT. Translated, it gives CASSLNRGRLHF.